The 17 T cell receptor beta chains below were found in one sample sequenced in a study of T cells after yellow fever vaccination. TCRdb recomputed calls from the 5' RACE reads with MiXCR, one row per CDR3 protein. The table records 250,000 to 300,000 distinct CDR3 sequences, around 9.3% of them present only once. The sequenced sample was CD4+ T cells sorted from PBMCs, obtained 5 days after the yellow fever booster vaccination. These receptors were collected from a man aged 18 to 35 who received the YFV17D yellow fever vaccine.

The V gene is TRBV11-2, the J gene TRBJ2-5; D may be TRBD2 (6 bases). Germline V gene data show CDR1 as SGHAT and CDR2 as FQNNGV. The CDR3 extends over 15 amino acids. Trimming pared 4 bases from V and 7 bases from J, leaving 19 bases between. CDR3 loop: CASSSRGPPGGTQYF. The CDR3 coding sequence is TGTGCCAGCAGCTCCCGGGGACCCCCCGGGGGGACCCAGTACTTC.

This clonotype was counted many times. V and J are TRBV5-1 and TRBJ2-7, with a tentative D call TRBD2 (6 bases). The CDR3 length is 14 residues. The V end lost 4 bases, the J end lost 6 bases, and 17 bases lay between the germline ends. The V gene's germline CDR1 is SGHRS and CDR2 YFSETQ. The DNA of the CDR3 is TGCGCCAGCAGCAGCACAGGAGGGACTCTCGAGCAGTACTTC. Amino acid sequence: CASSSTGGTLEQYF.

The chain recombines TRBV9 with TRBJ2-3, with D hard to call. Germline V gene lookup returns CDR1 SGDLS and CDR2 YYNGEE. The CDR3 consists of 13 residues. Deletions cut 4 bases from V and 4 bases from J, with 10 bases between. The CDR3 reads CASSSEPPDTQYF. In DNA form, the CDR3 reads TGTGCCAGCAGCTCAGAGCCCCCAGATACGCAGTATTTT.

The CDR3 DNA sequence: TGTGCCAGCAGGGGGACAGAATACGAGCAGTACGTC. As protein: CASRGTEYEQYV. The rearrangement links TRBV6-6 to TRBJ2-7, with 7 bases that match TRBD1. CDR1 is MNHNY, CDR2 SVGAGI, per germline (reference sequence). J gave up 4 bases and V 6 bases, and 3 bases lay outside the gene matches. CDR3 length: 12 residues.

There are a few counts of this clonotype. The V and J genes are TRBV30 and TRBJ2-3; 11 bases match TRBD2. The CDR3 extends over 15 amino acids. Germline trimming cut 3 bases from V and 3 bases from J; bases unmatched to any gene: 5. Per germline, CDR1 GTSNPN and CDR2 SVGIG (reference sequence). This CDR3 is CAWRQGLAVTDTQYF. Here the CDR3 DNA reads TGTGCCTGGAGGCAGGGACTAGCGGTAACAGATACGCAGTATTTT.

The gene calls are TRBV10-3 and TRBJ1-3; D gene unclear. CDR3 length: 16 residues. V was pared by 1 base and J by 0 bases, with 10 bases between. Germline V gives CDR1 ENHRY, CDR2 SYGVKD. In DNA form, the CDR3 reads TGTGCCATCAGTGAGTACGACATTCACTCTGGAAACACCATATATTTT. Translated, it gives CAISEYDIHSGNTIYF.

This clonotype has only a few counts. This chain connects TRBV20-1 to TRBJ1-6, with D maybe TRBD1 (6 bases). V was trimmed by 1 base and J by 4 bases, leaving 8 bases between them. CDR1 and CDR2 from the germline V gene are DFQATT and SNEGSKA (reference sequence). The CDR3 sequence is 14 residues long. CDR3 region: CSARGQEYNSPLHF. CDR3 sequence (DNA): TGCAGTGCTAGAGGACAGGAATATAATTCACCCCTCCACTTT.

The J gene is TRBJ1-5, the V gene TRBV7-9; 12 bases fit TRBD1. Germline assignment: CDR1 SEHNR and CDR2 FQNEAQ (reference sequence). The CDR3 is 17 residues long. With V trimmed by 4 bases and J by 7 bases, 11 bases remained unmatched. The CDR3 DNA reads TGTGCCAGCAGCTCTCGAGGGACAGGGGGCGCGGAGCAGCCCCAGCATTTT. It encodes CASSSRGTGGAEQPQHF.

This clonotype was found many times. The chain links TRBV4-2 to TRBJ1-2; maybe TRBD1 (5 bases). Germline assignment: CDR1 LGHNA and CDR2 YNFKEQ. The germline V and J ends were trimmed by 0 bases and 2 bases, with 13 bases remaining between them. The CDR3 has 16 amino acids. CDR3 sequence: CASSQDFWGGNYGYTF. The CDR3, as DNA: TGTGCCAGCAGCCAAGATTTCTGGGGCGGAAACTATGGCTACACCTTC.

The V call is TRBV20-1, the J call TRBJ1-1, with D unclear. CDR1 is DFQATT and CDR2 is SNEGSKA in the germline V gene (reference sequence). V lost 0 bases to trimming and J lost 3 bases, with 23 bases between them. The CDR3 sequence is 18 residues long. The CDR3 reads CSARDKLLDRRSDTEAFF. The CDR3 coding sequence is TGCAGTGCTAGAGATAAGCTCTTGGACCGCCGTAGCGACACTGAAGCTTTCTTT.

This clonotype turned up a few times. J is TRBJ2-3 and V is TRBV20-1; the D call may be TRBD1 or TRBD2 (5 bases each). V shed 5 bases and J shed 4 bases, with 19 bases lying between them. Germline assignment: CDR1 DFQATT and CDR2 SNEGSKA (reference sequence). This CDR3 contains 15 residues. CDR3 nucleotide sequence: TGCAGTGCTCCGGGGCCGGGATCAATAGCAGATACGCAGTATTTT. Protein sequence: CSAPGPGSIADTQYF.

This clonotype has only a few counts. The rearrangement links TRBV7-6 to TRBJ2-5; 11 bases map to TRBD1. The junction had 6 bases not matched to a gene; V was cut back by 5 bases and J by 1 base. The CDR3 consists of 16 residues. Germline CDR1 and CDR2: SGHVS and FNYEAQ. The CDR3 coding sequence is TGTGCCAGCAGCCACTGGACAGGGGGCTCCCAAGAGACCCAGTACTTC. Protein: CASSHWTGGSQETQYF.

This clonotype was observed a few times. The CDR3 DNA sequence: TGTGCCAGCAGCAAAGAAAGACTAGCGGGGGGGAATAGCACAGATACGCAGTATTTT. Protein product: CASSKERLAGGNSTDTQYF. The V and J genes are TRBV21-1 and TRBJ2-3; TRBD2, the D gene given by the table, was not confirmed from the DNA. TRBV21-1 is reported as a pseudogene. This CDR3 contains 19 residues.

A few counts support this clonotype. The chain has TRBV3-1 and TRBJ2-1; the D gene is possibly TRBD2 (6 bases). The CDR3 sequence is 12 residues long. V was cut by 4 bases and J by 10 bases, with 11 bases left in between. The V gene's germline CDR1 is LGHDT and CDR2 YNNKEL (reference sequence). CDR3 DNA sequence: TGTGCCAGCAGCCTTAGCGGCAGGGAGCAGTTCTTC. This sequence encodes CASSLSGREQFF.

The chain uses TRBV29-1 and TRBJ1-2, with unresolved D. The CDR3 is 13 amino acids. With 0 bases removed from V and 9 bases from J, the gap between germline ends came to 14 bases. Germline lookup yields CDR1 SQVTM and CDR2 ANQGSEA. The CDR3 sequence is CSVEDMAGSRYTF. The CDR3 DNA sequence: TGCAGCGTTGAAGATATGGCGGGCAGCCGCTACACCTTC.

This clonotype occurred many times. The chain employs TRBV4-3 and TRBJ1-2; D is possibly TRBD1 (5 bases). This CDR3 has 15 amino acids. With 0 bases removed from V and 5 bases from J, the gap between germline ends came to 13 bases. CDR1 is LGHNA, CDR2 YSLEER, per germline. CDR3 in DNA: TGCGCCAGCAGCCAAGATAGGATTGGGGGTTATGGCTACACCTTC. The encoded protein is CASSQDRIGGYGYTF.

This clonotype was counted between two and nine times. The chain links TRBV12-5 to TRBJ2-5, with D unclear. The V end lost 5 bases, the J end lost 4 bases, and 11 bases lay between the germline ends. CDR3 length equals 13 residues. The V gene's germline CDR1 is LGHNT and CDR2 FRNRAP. Here the CDR3 DNA reads TGTGCTAGTGGTGATCGCTGGGGAGAGACCCAGTACTTC. Protein sequence: CASGDRWGETQYF. The variable domain in full, completed from reference TRBV12-5 and TRBJ2-5, reads DARVTQTPRHKVTEMGQEVTMRCQPILGHNTVFWYRQTMMQGLELLAYFRNRAPLDDSGMPKDRFSAEMPDATLATLKIQPSEPRDSAVYFCASGDRWGETQYFGPGTRLLVL.